A selection of T cell receptor beta chains follows, all from one sample in a study of T-cell memory formation after mild COVID-19. TCRdb itself ran the 5' RACE reads through MiXCR, one entry per CDR3 protein. The sample lists more than 100,000 distinct CDR3 sequences, 15% to 20% occurring once. The sample taken for sequencing was PBMCs or a T cell subset sorted from them (not recorded which). These receptors were collected from a man younger than 35 who had mild COVID-19 (a few samples of this study predate the infection). Cell type and time point are not known. CDR3s include the opening cysteine and the closing phenylalanine or tryptophan. A D gene is named only where the DNA matches it firmly. Only part of the rows carry a size: once, few, many, or a class if the clone is expanded.

TRBJ2-3	NA	TRBV5-1	NA	TGCGCCAGCAGCTTGGCGGGACACCCTGGGGATACGCAGTATTTT	CASSLAGHPGDTQYF
TRBJ1-6	NA	TRBV11-2	NA	TGTGCCAGCAGCTTCCTGACAAGGGCGAATTCACCCCTCCACTTT	CASSFLTRANSPLHF
TRBJ2-5	many	TRBV3-1	NA	TGTGCCAGCAGCCAAGATTGGCAGGGCCTCCAAGAGACCCAGTACTTC	CASSQDWQGLQETQYF
TRBJ2-6	few	TRBV20-1	NA	TGCAGTGCTAGAGTGGGGGGCGCTGGGGCCAACGTCCTGACTTTC	CSARVGGAGANVLTF
TRBJ2-2	many	TRBV12-3/TRBV12-4	NA	TGTGCCAGCAGTGCCTCGATAGGGGTCACCGGGGAGCTGTTTTTT	CASSASIGVTGELFF
TRBJ2-3	once	TRBV10-3	NA	TGTGCCATCAGTGAGTGGAGTGGGGTTAGCACAGATACGCAGTATTTT	CAISEWSGVSTDTQYF
TRBJ2-7	NA	TRBV24-1	TRBD2	TGTGCCACCAGTGACCCTCTAGCGGGGGGGAGCTCCTACGAGCAGTACTTC	CATSDPLAGGSSYEQYF
TRBJ1-4	NA	TRBV5-1	NA	TGCGCCAGCAGCTTTCAGGGCCGGGGGGATGAAAAACTGTTTTTT	CASSFQGRGDEKLFF
TRBJ1-5	NA	TRBV6-2/TRBV6-3	TRBD1	TGTGCCAGCAGTCGCCTGACAGGGGGCTTAGCTCAGCCCCAGCATTTT	CASSRLTGGLAQPQHF
TRBJ1-1	few	TRBV20-1	NA	TGCAGTGCTAGGGCCAGACAGGCCTTGGGAGGGGCTTTCTTT	CSARARQALGGAFF